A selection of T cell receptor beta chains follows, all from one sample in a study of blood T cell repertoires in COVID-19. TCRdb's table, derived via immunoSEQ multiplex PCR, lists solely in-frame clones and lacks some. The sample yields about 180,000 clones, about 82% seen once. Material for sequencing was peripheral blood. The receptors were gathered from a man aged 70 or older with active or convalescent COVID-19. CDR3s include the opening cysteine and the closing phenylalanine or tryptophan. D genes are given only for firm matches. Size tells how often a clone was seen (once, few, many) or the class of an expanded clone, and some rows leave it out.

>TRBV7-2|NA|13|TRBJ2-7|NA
TGTGCCAGCAGCTTAGCGCAAGGGGTTCTCCTCCTCTTC
CASSLAQGVLLLF
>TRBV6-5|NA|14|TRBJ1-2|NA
TGTGCCAGCAGTTACCGGCAGGGGAACTATGGCTACACCTTC
CASSYRQGNYGYTF
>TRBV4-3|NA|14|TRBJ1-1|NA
TGCGCCAGCAGCCAATCCCAGGGGAGGGCTGAAGCTTTCTTT
CASSQSQGRAEAFF
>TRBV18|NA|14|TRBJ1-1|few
TGTGCCAGCTCAACGGGGGTGGGGAACACTGAAGCTTTCTTT
CASSTGVGNTEAFF
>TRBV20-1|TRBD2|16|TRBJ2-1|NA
TGCAGTGCTAGTTCGCTAGCGGGGTCCTCCTACAATGAGCAGTTCTTC
CSASSLAGSSYNEQFF
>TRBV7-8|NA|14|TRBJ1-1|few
TGTGCCAGCAGCTCGGGACACTCTAACACTGAAGCTTTCTTT
CASSSGHSNTEAFF
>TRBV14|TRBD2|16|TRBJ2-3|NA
TGTGCCAGCAGCCCAGGACTAGCGGGAGGGACAGATACGCAGTATTTT
CASSPGLAGGTDTQYF
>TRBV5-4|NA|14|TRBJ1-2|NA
TGTGCCAGCAGCCCGACGGGGATCGACTATGGCTACACCTTC
CASSPTGIDYGYTF
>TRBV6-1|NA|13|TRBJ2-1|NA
TGTGCCAGCAGTGAACGAGGGATGTCAGAGCAGTTCTTC
CASSERGMSEQFF
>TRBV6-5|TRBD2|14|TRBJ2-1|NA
TGTGCCAGCAGGACTAGCGGGAGTTACAATGAGCAGTTCTTC
CASRTSGSYNEQFF
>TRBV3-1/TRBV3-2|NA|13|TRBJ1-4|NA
TGTGCCAGCTCGGGGGGATTGATTGAAAAACTGTTTTTT
CASSGGLIEKLFF
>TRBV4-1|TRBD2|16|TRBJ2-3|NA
TGCGCCAGCAGCTATCACCGGGACTACCCTACAGATACGCAGTATTTT
CASSYHRDYPTDTQYF
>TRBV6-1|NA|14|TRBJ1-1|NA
TGTGCCAGCAGTGAAGGAGGGTATACCACTGAAGCTTTCTTT
CASSEGGYTTEAFF
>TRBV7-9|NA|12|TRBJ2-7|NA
TGTGCCAGCAGCTCGCCCGCTTACAAGCAGTACTTC
CASSSPAYKQYF
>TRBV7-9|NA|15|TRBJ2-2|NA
TGTGCCAGCAGCCCTCAGGGGGGCATAGCCGGGGAGCTGTTTTTT
CASSPQGGIAGELFF
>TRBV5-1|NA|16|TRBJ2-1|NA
TGCGCCAGCAGCTTGGGGTGGTCAGGGGGGTCTCATGAGCAGTTCTTC
CASSLGWSGGSHEQFF
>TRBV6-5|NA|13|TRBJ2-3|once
TGTGCCAGTAGGAGGGGGCCCACAGATACGCAGTATTTT
CASRRGPTDTQYF
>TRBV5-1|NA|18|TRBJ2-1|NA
TGCGCCAGCAGCTTGGGTTTACAGGGCGGCCCGAGTTACAATGAGCAGTTCTTC
CASSLGLQGGPSYNEQFF
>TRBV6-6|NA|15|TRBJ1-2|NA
TGTGCCAGCAGTTACTCCGGGGGGGCGCTGGATGGCTACACCTTC
CASSYSGGALDGYTF
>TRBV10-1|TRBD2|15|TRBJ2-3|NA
TGCGCCAGCAGTACTAGCGGGAGGGCCGCAGATACGCAGTATTTT
CASSTSGRAADTQYF
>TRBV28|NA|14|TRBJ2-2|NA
TGTGCCAGCAGCCCCCCCGGTAACACCGGGGAGCTGTTTTTT
CASSPPGNTGELFF
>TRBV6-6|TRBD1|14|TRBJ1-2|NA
TGTGCCAGCATTTTTACAGGGGGAAATTATGGCTACACCTTC
CASIFTGGNYGYTF
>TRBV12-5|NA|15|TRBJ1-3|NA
TGTGCTAGTGGTTTCCCGGACAGCGCTGGAAACACCATATATTTT
CASGFPDSAGNTIYF
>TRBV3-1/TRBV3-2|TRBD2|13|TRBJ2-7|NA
TGTGCCAGCAGCCAAGTTAGCGGGGCCGAGCAGTACTTC
CASSQVSGAEQYF
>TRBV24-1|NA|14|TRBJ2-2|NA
TGTGCCACCAGTGCCCCAGGGTTGGGCGGGGAGCTGTTTTTT
CATSAPGLGGELFF
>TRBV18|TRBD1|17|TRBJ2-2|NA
TGTGCCAGCTCACTTCAAAAACAGGGGGTTAACACCGGGGAGCTGTTTTTT
CASSLQKQGVNTGELFF
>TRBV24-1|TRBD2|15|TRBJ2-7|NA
TGTGCCACCAGTGACGGCGAGCGGGGGGGCTACGAGCAGTACTTC
CATSDGERGGYEQYF
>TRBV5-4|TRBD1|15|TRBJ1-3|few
TGTGCCAGCAGCCGGGACAGGACCTCTGGAAACACCATATATTTT
CASSRDRTSGNTIYF
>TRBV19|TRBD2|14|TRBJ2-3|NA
TGTGCCAGTAGCGGGCGACTAGCCTCAGATACGCAGTATTTT
CASSGRLASDTQYF
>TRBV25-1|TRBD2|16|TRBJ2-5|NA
TGTGCCAGCAGTGTGGGACTAGCGGGAGCGGGGGAGACCCAGTACTTC
CASSVGLAGAGETQYF
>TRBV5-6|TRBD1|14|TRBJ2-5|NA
TGTGCCAGCAGCTTTGACAGGGGGTGGGAGACCCAGTACTTC
CASSFDRGWETQYF
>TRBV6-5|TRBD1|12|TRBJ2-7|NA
TGTGCCATAGCCGGGACAGGGGACGAGCAGTACTTC
CAIAGTGDEQYF
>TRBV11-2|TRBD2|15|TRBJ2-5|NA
TGTGCCAGCAGCTTCGTCGGGGGGGCCCAAGAGACCCAGTACTTC
CASSFVGGAQETQYF
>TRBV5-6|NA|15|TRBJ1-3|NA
TGTGCCAGCAGCCTCCTTCCGGGTGCTGGAAACACCATATATTTT
CASSLLPGAGNTIYF
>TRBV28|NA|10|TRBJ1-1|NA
TGTGCCAGCGGGAGGTCTGAAGCTTTCTTT
CASGRSEAFF
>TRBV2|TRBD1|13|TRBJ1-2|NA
TGTGCCAGCATTTACCGGGACAGGGATGGCTACACCTTC
CASIYRDRDGYTF
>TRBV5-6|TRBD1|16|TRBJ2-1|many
TGTGCCAGCAGTCAATCCGGGACAGGGAAATACAATGAGCAGTTCTTC
CASSQSGTGKYNEQFF
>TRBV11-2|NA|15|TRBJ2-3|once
TGTGCCAGCAGCTTCGGGCTAGCGTGGACAGATACGCAGTATTTT
CASSFGLAWTDTQYF
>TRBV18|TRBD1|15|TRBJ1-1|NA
TGTGCCAGCTCACCGCGACAGGGTCGGAGCACTGAAGCTTTCTTT
CASSPRQGRSTEAFF
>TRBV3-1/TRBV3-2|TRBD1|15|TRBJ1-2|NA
TGTGCCAGCAGCCCGGGACAGCCCGCTAACTATGGCTACACCTTC
CASSPGQPANYGYTF
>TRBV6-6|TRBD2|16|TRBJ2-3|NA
TGTGCCAGCAGGGCAGGACTAGCGGGAGGAGCAGATACGCAGTATTTT
CASRAGLAGGADTQYF
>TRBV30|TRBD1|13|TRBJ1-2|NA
TGTGCCCGAAGGGACAGAGGCTTCTATGGCTACACCTTC
CARRDRGFYGYTF
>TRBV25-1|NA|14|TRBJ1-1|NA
TGTGCCAGCAGTGAATTTGGGGGGGGCACTGAAGCTTTCTTT
CASSEFGGGTEAFF
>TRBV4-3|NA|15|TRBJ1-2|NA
TGCGCCAGCAGCCCTCGAGGCGGTTATGGTAGTGGCTACACCTTC
CASSPRGGYGSGYTF
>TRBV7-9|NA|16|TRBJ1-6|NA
TGTGCCAGCAGGCATTTGGGGACATCGTATAATTCACCCCTCCACTTT
CASRHLGTSYNSPLHF
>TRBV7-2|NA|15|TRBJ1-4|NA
TGTGCCAGCAGCGCCCGACAAGCCGTTAATGAAAAACTGTTTTTT
CASSARQAVNEKLFF
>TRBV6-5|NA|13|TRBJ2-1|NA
TGTGCCAGCAGTTACTCTGAGGCTAATGAGCAGTTCTTC
CASSYSEANEQFF
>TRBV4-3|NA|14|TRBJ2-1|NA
TGCGCCAGCAGCTTACGGACAGGAGGGAATGAGCAGTTCTTC
CASSLRTGGNEQFF